Listed below are T cell receptor beta chains from one sample, sequenced in a study of T cells in Graves' hyperthyroidism and ophthalmopathy. Each CDR3 protein gets one entry after TCRdb re-called the multiplex PCR reads with MiXCR. The sample holds about 180,000 distinct CDR3 sequences, about a sixth seen once. Sequenced material: blood. The receptors were sampled from a woman in her 50s with Graves' hyperthyroidism. Both conserved end residues are part of each CDR3. A D gene is named only where the DNA matches it firmly. Not every row has a clone size; where given, it reads once, few, many or a size class.

CDR3 protein	CDR3 DNA	D gene	J gene	clone size	V gene
CASSPTGTSVGFTSSDTQYF	TGTGCCAGCAGCCCCACCGGGACTAGCGTCGGATTTACTAGCTCAGATACGCAGTATTTT	TRBD2	TRBJ2-3	many	TRBV7-8
CSARGQILQETQYF	TGCAGTGCTCGAGGACAGATTTTACAAGAGACCCAGTACTTC	-	TRBJ2-5	many	TRBV20-1
CASSPRTGTGHRYEQYF	TGTGCCAGCTCACCACGTACCGGGACAGGACATAGGTACGAGCAGTACTTC	TRBD1	TRBJ2-7	few	TRBV18
CASSLVGNTGELFF	TGTGCCAGCAGCTTAGTTGGTAACACCGGGGAGCTGTTTTTT	-	TRBJ2-2	many	TRBV11-2
CSARVALLTQYF	TGCAGTGCTAGAGTAGCCTTACTGACCCAGTACTTC	-	TRBJ2-5	many	TRBV20-1
CATSDSDLSDRGGEQFF	TGTGCCACCAGTGATTCGGATCTTTCTGACAGGGGCGGAGAGCAGTTCTTC	TRBD1	TRBJ2-1	many	TRBV24-1
CASSRRGGIYNEQFF	TGTGCCAGCAGCCGCCGGGGGGGGATCTACAATGAGCAGTTCTTC	TRBD2	TRBJ2-1	many	TRBV7-9
CASSLESGVPGTTIYF	TGTGCCAGCAGTCTAGAATCAGGGGTTCCTGGAACCACCATATATTTT	-	TRBJ1-3	-	TRBV28
CASSVEFGVNGYTF	TGTGCCAGCAGCGTAGAGTTCGGTGTCAATGGCTACACCTTC	-	TRBJ1-2	many	TRBV9
CASSIDRTGSTEAFF	TGTGCCAGTAGTATAGATCGCACGGGGAGCACTGAAGCTTTCTTT	-	TRBJ1-1	many	TRBV19
CASSSDRGPYNEQFF	TGCGCCAGCAGTTCCGACAGGGGCCCTTACAATGAGCAGTTCTTC	TRBD1	TRBJ2-1	many	TRBV5-1
CSARDRGDGYNSPLHF	TGCAGTGCTAGAGATAGGGGTGACGGTTATAATTCACCCCTCCACTTT	-	TRBJ1-6	many	TRBV20-1
CASSSQSYNEQFF	TGTGCCAGCAGCTCTCAATCGTACAATGAGCAGTTCTTC	-	TRBJ2-1	many	TRBV11-2
CASTYQGGTEAFF	TGTGCCAGCACCTATCAAGGAGGCACTGAAGCTTTCTTT	-	TRBJ1-1	many	TRBV28
CASRAEGATTGELFF	TGCGCCAGCAGAGCCGAAGGTGCGACCACCGGGGAGCTGTTTTTT	-	TRBJ2-2	many	TRBV5-1
CASSLGTGTEAFF	TGTGCCAGCAGCTTAGGAACAGGCACTGAAGCTTTCTTT	-	TRBJ1-1	-	TRBV11-1
CASMPQRNEKLFF	TGTGCCAGTATGCCGCAGCGTAATGAAAAACTGTTTTTT	-	TRBJ1-4	many	TRBV19
CASSPDRGDEKLFF	TGTGCCAGCAGCCCAGACAGGGGGGATGAAAAACTGTTTTTT	TRBD1	TRBJ1-4	many	TRBV2
CASSLPGSQQYF	TGTGCCAGCAGCCTACCAGGGTCCCAGCAGTACTTC	-	TRBJ2-7	many	TRBV7-3
CASSFNSLGNTIYF	TGTGCCAGCAGCTTCAACAGCTTAGGAAACACCATATATTTT	-	TRBJ1-3	few	TRBV7-9
CASSGRASDTQYF	TGTGCCAGCAGCGGCAGGGCCTCAGATACGCAGTATTTT	-	TRBJ2-3	-	TRBV7-2
CASSRLAGGYYNEQFF	TGTGCCAGCAGCCGCTTGGCGGGGGGGTATTACAATGAGCAGTTCTTC	TRBD2	TRBJ2-1	many	TRBV7-2
CASSQAGGAGQPQHF	TGCGCCAGCAGCCAAGCGGGGGGGGCTGGGCAGCCCCAGCATTTT	-	TRBJ1-5	-	TRBV4-1
CASGLAPLGGGPYEQYF	TGTGCTAGTGGTTTGGCCCCCTTGGGCGGGGGGCCCTACGAGCAGTACTTC	TRBD2	TRBJ2-7	-	TRBV12-5
CASSLALARARDTEAFF	TGTGCCAGCAGTTTAGCTCTTGCCAGGGCGAGGGACACTGAAGCTTTCTTT	-	TRBJ1-1	many	TRBV12-3/TRBV12-4
CASSFRTGGEGTEAFF	TGTGCCAGCAGTTTCCGGACAGGGGGCGAGGGCACTGAAGCTTTCTTT	TRBD1	TRBJ1-1	-	TRBV6-2/TRBV6-3
CASSLGQGNPYTEQFF	TGTGCCAGCAGCTTAGGTCAGGGGAACCCCTACACTGAGCAGTTCTTC	-	TRBJ2-1	-	TRBV7-8
CASSSRGTSVSSYNEQFF	TGTGCCAGCAGCTCAAGGGGGACTAGCGTTAGCTCCTACAATGAGCAGTTCTTC	TRBD2	TRBJ2-1	-	TRBV7-2
CASSMGAVTDTQYF	TGTGCCAGTAGTATGGGGGCTGTCACAGATACGCAGTATTTT	-	TRBJ2-3	few	TRBV19
CASRWEGTDTQYF	TGTGCCAGTCGGTGGGAGGGCACAGATACGCAGTATTTT	-	TRBJ2-3	many	TRBV12-3/TRBV12-4
CASSFGTDRTDTQYF	TGTGCCAGCAGCTTCGGGACAGACCGCACAGATACGCAGTATTTT	TRBD1	TRBJ2-3	-	TRBV7-6
CARSPGVSYNEQFF	TGTGCCAGGTCACCAGGAGTCTCCTACAATGAGCAGTTCTTC	-	TRBJ2-1	-	TRBV18
CASSPGEQYF	TGTGCCAGCAGCCCAGGCGAGCAGTACTTC	-	TRBJ2-7	many	TRBV11-2